This T cell receptor beta chain originates from a study of blood T cells in healthy people across ages. Study results and limitations: PBMC samples, being unsorted, prevented any conclusive comparison of naive and antigen-experienced cells.

Regarding this clonotype: As yet, its antigen is unknown.

The CDR3 runs to 14 residues. With V trimmed by 2 bases and J by 4 bases, 5 bases remained unmatched. Germline CDR1 reads GTSNPN; CDR2 reads SVGIG (reference sequence). With a J-beta primer mix and a sample-barcoded 5' primer, a second PCR ran roughly 6 to 11 cycles. One entry per CDR3 protein results from TCRdb running MiXCR on the 5' RACE reads. Among about 800,000 distinct CDR3 sequences listed, 25% were seen once. Total RNA extracted from each sample amounted to at least 5 micrograms. The data were also submitted as part of a second study, on T cells of mothers and their children.

The source material was blood. The V and J genes are TRBV30 and TRBJ1-2; 9 bases fit TRBD1. The sequence came from a boy aged 5-17 years in good health. This CDR3 reads CAWSSGQGPYGYTF. DNA for the CDR3: TGTGCCTGGAGTTCGGGACAGGGCCCCTATGGCTACACCTTC. The full variable domain, with the rest looked up from reference TRBV30 and TRBJ1-2, is SQTIHQWPATLVQPVGSPLSLECTVEGTSNPNLYWYRQAAGRGLQLLFYSVGIGQISSEVPQNLSASRPQDRQFILSSKKLLLSDSGFYLCAWSSGQGPYGYTFGSGTRLTVV.